These 16 T cell receptor beta chains originate from one sample sequenced in a study of identical twins (dated by TCRdb to about 2016). Receptor amplification or capture employed 5' RACE. This sample was sequenced with an Illumina HiSeq 2000. TCRdb reanalyzed the raw reads on its own, using fastp at Q25 for trimming and MiXCR for clone calling, and kept in-frame beta chains. Every distinct CDR3 protein forms one entry, paired with its most common genes and DNA. Here the sample has more than 350,000 distinct CDR3 sequences; roughly 9% occur a single time. Under 10% of the sample goes to the ten largest clones. Material: naive T cells sorted from blood. The cell subset or site label, as the study defines it: cells isolated with a human naive T-cell isolation kit. The origin of the receptors is a woman aged 50 to 60 in good health.

V gene TRBV24-1 combines with J gene TRBJ2-1; tentative D call: TRBD1 (6 bases). The V end lost 1 base, the J end lost 2 bases, and 8 bases lay between the germline ends. From germline, CDR1 is KGHDR and CDR2 SFDVKD. The CDR3 length is 15 residues. The CDR3 spells CATSDFRGAYNEQFF. The CDR3 DNA reads as TGTGCCACCAGTGATTTCAGGGGCGCCTACAATGAGCAGTTCTTC.

J is TRBJ1-1 and V is TRBV7-3; D may be TRBD1 (5 bases). CDR1 is SGHTA, CDR2 FQGTGA, per germline. Trimming removed 1 base at V and 4 bases at J, with 7 bases between. The CDR3 consists of 13 residues. This chain's CDR3 is CASSLMGGTEAFF. CDR3 in DNA: TGTGCCAGCAGCTTAATGGGGGGCACTGAAGCTTTCTTT.

The sample holds a few counts of this clonotype. The chain employs TRBV5-1 and TRBJ1-3; perhaps TRBD1 as D (5 bases). There are 15 residues in the CDR3. V was shortened by 4 bases and J by 0 bases, with 11 bases between the two germline ends. The germline V gene encodes CDR1 SGHRS and CDR2 YFSETQ. CDR3 sequence reads: CASSTDTLSGNTIYF. CDR3 sequence (DNA): TGCGCCAGCAGCACGGACACTCTCTCTGGAAACACCATATATTTT.

This clonotype was counted ten times or more. The chain joins TRBV24-1 to TRBJ2-5, with 9 bases matching TRBD2. V was clipped by 6 bases and J by 5 bases; unmatched bases: 12. Per the germline V gene, CDR1 is KGHDR and CDR2 is SFDVKD. The CDR3 totals 16 residues. CDR3 sequence: CATSISTSGPPETQYF. The CDR3 DNA reads TGTGCCACCAGTATATCGACTAGCGGACCTCCGGAGACCCAGTACTTC.

Many counts were recorded for this clonotype. The chain employs TRBV5-1 and TRBJ2-3; D remains unclear. V lost 3 bases, J lost 3 bases, and 8 bases lay in between. CDR3 length equals 13 residues. Germline lookup yields CDR1 SGHRS and CDR2 YFSETQ. CDR3 sequence: CASSSAMTDTQYF. In DNA, the CDR3 is TGCGCCAGCAGCTCCGCCATGACAGATACGCAGTATTTT.

This clonotype was observed a few times. V gene TRBV4-1 combines with J gene TRBJ1-1; D remains unclear. Germline values: CDR1 MGHRA, CDR2 YSYEKL. The V end was cut by 3 bases, the J end by 0 bases, with 11 bases between. This CDR3 has 15 amino acids. CDR3 DNA sequence: TGCGCCAGCAGCCATCCACAAAGGCTGAACACTGAAGCTTTCTTT. This codes for CASSHPQRLNTEAFF.

This chain uses TRBV12-3 or TRBV12-4 with TRBJ1-3; D remains unclear. The CDR3 length is 15 residues. V was trimmed by 5 bases and J by 4 bases, leaving 15 bases between them. In DNA, the CDR3 is TGTGCCAGCAGTCCGCAAGGGATATGGGGAAACACCATATATTTT. Protein product: CASSPQGIWGNTIYF.

This clonotype was counted a few times. The chain carries TRBV10-3 and TRBJ2-1; 10 nucleotides match TRBD2. Per germline, CDR1 ENHRY and CDR2 SYGVKD. After removal of 6 bases from V and 0 bases from J, the junction contained 5 bases not matched to a gene. The CDR3 extends over 16 amino acids. DNA of the CDR3: TGTGCCATCAGAGATAGCGGGAGGCGCTCCTACAATGAGCAGTTCTTC. It translates to CAIRDSGRRSYNEQFF.

The chain has TRBV11-1 and TRBJ2-5; a weak D match, TRBD2 (6 bases). The CDR3 loop spans 13 amino acids. The germline V gene has CDR1 SGHAT and CDR2 FQDESV (reference sequence). Trimming pared 5 bases from V and 2 bases from J, leaving 9 bases between. CDR3 DNA: TGTGCCAGCAGCCGGGACTGGCAAGAGACCCAGTACTTC. Its protein is CASSRDWQETQYF.

This chain links TRBV5-1 with TRBJ2-5; 9 bases are a match to TRBD2. The germline V gene encodes CDR1 SGHRS and CDR2 YFSETQ. The trim removed 4 bases at V and 3 bases at J, leaving 10 bases unmatched. There are 16 residues in the CDR3. CDR3 sequence: CASSGHARLAEETQYF. CDR3 nucleotides: TGCGCCAGCAGCGGCCACGCAAGACTAGCGGAAGAGACCCAGTACTTC.

This clonotype was recorded at least ten times. The rearrangement joins TRBV14 to TRBJ2-2; D unresolved. Deletions cut 3 bases from V and 2 bases from J, with 4 bases between. Germline CDR1 and CDR2: SGHDN and FVKESK. The CDR3 is made up of 13 amino acids. CDR3 amino acids: CASSHKNTGELFF. The CDR3 DNA follows: TGTGCCAGCAGCCATAAAAACACCGGGGAGCTGTTTTTT.

The chain recombines TRBV20-1 with TRBJ2-5; TRBD2 might be the D (6 bases). From germline, CDR1 is DFQATT and CDR2 SNEGSKA (reference sequence). V lost 0 bases to trimming and J lost 4 bases, with 15 bases between them. The CDR3 totals 15 residues. This CDR3 is CSARDDRRDGETQYF. CDR3 coding DNA: TGCAGTGCTAGAGATGACCGGCGGGACGGAGAGACCCAGTACTTC.

The rearrangement joins TRBV10-3 to TRBJ2-5; the match to TRBD2 covers 9 bases. Germline V lookup: CDR1 ENHRY, CDR2 SYGVKD. Trimming removed 2 bases from V and 4 bases from J; junction bases left unmatched: 2. The CDR3 loop spans 14 amino acids. The CDR3 loop reads CAISERAGGETQYF. For the CDR3, the DNA is TGTGCCATCAGTGAGCGAGCGGGAGGAGAGACCCAGTACTTC.

The chain recombines TRBV11-2 with TRBJ2-1; TRBD2 matches at 11 bases. The CDR3 has 15 amino acids. Germline V gene data show CDR1 as SGHAT and CDR2 as FQNNGV. The trim removed 1 base at V and 9 bases at J, leaving 5 bases unmatched. As DNA, the CDR3 is TGTGCCAGCAGCTTAGTAGCGGGAGGGGTATCTGAGCAGTTCTTC. This codes for CASSLVAGGVSEQFF. Full variable domain (missing parts from reference TRBV11-2 and TRBJ2-1): EAGVAQSPRYKIIEKRQSVAFWCNPISGHATLYWYQQILGQGPKLLIQFQNNGVVDDSQLPKDRFSAERLKGVDSTLKIQPAKLEDSAVYLCASSLVAGGVSEQFFGPGTRLTVL.

V gene TRBV19 combines with J gene TRBJ2-6; D remains ambiguous. CDR3 size: 13 residues. Germline-derived CDR1 and CDR2 are LNHDA and SQIVND (reference sequence). The ends were cut back, 6 bases at V and 1 base at J, with 4 bases in the middle. The CDR3 loop is CASSVSGANVLTF. For the CDR3, the DNA is TGTGCCAGTAGCGTTTCTGGGGCCAACGTCCTGACTTTC. The whole variable domain, remainder taken from reference TRBV19 and TRBJ2-6, is DGGITQSPKYLFRKEGQNVTLSCEQNLNHDAMYWYRQDPGQGLRLIYYSQIVNDFQKGDIAEGYSVSREKKESFPLTVTSAQKNPTAFYLCASSVSGANVLTFGAGSRLTVL.

The gene calls are TRBV12-3 or TRBV12-4 and TRBJ2-7; 7 nucleotides agree with TRBD2. Trimming cost V 4 bases and J 10 bases; bases outside gene matches: 19. There are 16 residues in the CDR3. CDR3 bases: TGTGCCAGCAGTTCACACCTAGGACTAGGAGGGGTTCGTCAGTACTTC. Its protein product is CASSSHLGLGGVRQYF.